A selection of T cell receptor beta chains follows, all from one sample in a study of CD8+ T cells in alopecia areata. Here immunoSEQ multiplex PCR was the method, and the copy in TCRdb shows in-frame clones only, minus some. The sample has 170,000 or so clones; around 50% are singletons. The sequencing used CD8+ T cells sorted from blood, collected at week 24, from a patient treated with tofacitinib. The receptors stem from a human donor with alopecia areata. The CDR3 runs from the conserved cysteine through the conserved F or W. D genes are given only for firm matches. Size values are once, few and many counts, or a class for expanded clones, and some rows have none.

V	length	size	D	J	DNA	CDR3
TRBV5-1	11	few	-	TRBJ1-2	TGCGCCAGCAGCTCGACAGATGGCTACACCTTC	CASSSTDGYTF
TRBV5-6	13	-	-	TRBJ2-7	TGTGCCAGCAGCTTGGGGGCAGGCTACGAGCAGTACTTC	CASSLGAGYEQYF
TRBV5-1	17	-	-	TRBJ2-7	TGCGCCAGCAGCTTGATCGTAGGACTAAGCGGTTCCTACGAGCAGTACTTC	CASSLIVGLSGSYEQYF
TRBV7-9	13	-	-	TRBJ1-2	TGTGCCAGCAGCCCCGGGACACCTCTTGGCTACACCTTC	CASSPGTPLGYTF
TRBV27	16	-	-	TRBJ1-1	TGTGCCAGCCCCAAGGGCCCGGGAATTGTGAACACTGAAGCTTTCTTT	CASPKGPGIVNTEAFF
TRBV29-1	14	few	TRBD2	TRBJ2-1	TGCAGCGTTGATATGAGCGGGGGGGTCAATGAGCAGTTCTTC	CSVDMSGGVNEQFF
TRBV27	14	-	-	TRBJ2-2	TGTGCCAGCAGCGGGGACTCCTACACCGGGGAGCTGTTTTTT	CASSGDSYTGELFF
TRBV13	16	-	TRBD2	TRBJ2-1	TGTGCCAGCAGCCCAAATAGCGGGGGAAGGGACAATGAGCAGTTCTTC	CASSPNSGGRDNEQFF
TRBV2	12	-	-	TRBJ1-1	TGTGCCAGCATGGGGGGTTGGACTGAAGCTTTCTTT	CASMGGWTEAFF
TRBV4-1	15	-	TRBD2	TRBJ2-3	TGCGCCAGCAGCCCCACCGGGGGGGAGACAGATACGCAGTATTTT	CASSPTGGETDTQYF
TRBV5-1	14	few	-	TRBJ1-2	TGCGCCAGCAGCTTTAGGGCAGGGTCCCATGGCTACACCTTC	CASSFRAGSHGYTF
TRBV5-6	14	-	TRBD1	TRBJ1-1	TGTGCCAGCAGCTTAATGACAGGGGGAACTGAAGCTTTCTTT	CASSLMTGGTEAFF
TRBV20-1	11	-	-	TRBJ2-7	TGCAGTGCCCCCTTTAGCTACGAGCAGTACTTC	CSAPFSYEQYF
TRBV30	14	-	-	TRBJ1-1	TGTGCCTGGAGTGTAACGGGGCGAAACACTGAAGCTTTCTTT	CAWSVTGRNTEAFF
TRBV13	16	once	TRBD1	TRBJ2-7	TGTGCCAGCAGCAAAGGGCGGGGACAGGGGGCTAGTGAGCAGTACTTC	CASSKGRGQGASEQYF
TRBV7-9	13	-	-	TRBJ1-2	TGTGCCAGCAGCCCCACAGGGTGGGATGGCTACACCTTC	CASSPTGWDGYTF
TRBV2	11	-	-	TRBJ1-1	TGTGCCAGCAGTGTGGGCACTGAAGCTTTCTTT	CASSVGTEAFF
TRBV11-1	15	few	-	TRBJ2-4	TGTGCCAGCAGCGGTAGCGGATTAGCCAAAAACATTCAGTACTTC	CASSGSGLAKNIQYF
TRBV5-6	13	-	-	TRBJ2-1	TGTGCCAGCAGCTTGGCAGCGGGCAATGAGCAGTTCTTC	CASSLAAGNEQFF
TRBV4-1	15	-	TRBD2	TRBJ2-5	TGCGCCAGCAGCCCTTTTAGCGGGGTGGAAGAGACCCAGTACTTC	CASSPFSGVEETQYF
TRBV29-1	13	few	TRBD1	TRBJ2-7	TGCAGCGTTGTATGGACAGGGGACTACGAGCAGTACTTC	CSVVWTGDYEQYF
TRBV2	14	few	TRBD1	TRBJ1-2	TGTGCCAGCCCTATGAGGGGACAGCGTTATGGCTACACCTTC	CASPMRGQRYGYTF
TRBV27	15	few	-	TRBJ2-7	TGTGCCAGCAGTTTAATGGCAGAGGGGATCTACGAGCAGTACTTC	CASSLMAEGIYEQYF
TRBV29-1	14	-	TRBD1	TRBJ1-1	TGCAGCGTTGGGACAGGGCGGGCTAACACTGAAGCTTTCTTT	CSVGTGRANTEAFF
TRBV2	13	-	-	TRBJ1-4	TGTGCCAGCAGTGAAGCGCTGGGGGAAAAACTGTTTTTT	CASSEALGEKLFF
TRBV4-1	15	-	-	TRBJ2-7	TGCGCCAGCAGCCAAGTGACGGACAGCTCCTACGAGCAGTACTTC	CASSQVTDSSYEQYF
TRBV29-1	13	-	TRBD1	TRBJ1-2	TGCAGCGTTCCACAGGGGGCTAACTATGGCTACACCTTC	CSVPQGANYGYTF
TRBV2	14	-	-	TRBJ1-5	TGTGCCAGCAGGGCAGGTGATAGCAATCAGCCCCAGCATTTT	CASRAGDSNQPQHF
TRBV7-8	17	-	-	TRBJ2-4	TGTGCCAGCAGCTTATATCGTTTAGCAGGGTCCAAAAACATTCAGTACTTC	CASSLYRLAGSKNIQYF
TRBV5-1	16	-	-	TRBJ1-3	TGCGCCAGCTCCACGGGCAGACCCCCCTCTGGAAACACCATATATTTT	CASSTGRPPSGNTIYF
TRBV5-1	18	-	-	TRBJ2-2	TGCGCCAGCAGCTTGGCTGGGAGGTGGCAGGCGAACACCGGGGAGCTGTTTTTT	CASSLAGRWQANTGELFF
TRBV27	14	once	-	TRBJ2-5	TGTGCCAGCAGTTTAGGGAGGGGGCCTGAGACCCAGTACTTC	CASSLGRGPETQYF
TRBV11-3	16	-	-	TRBJ2-1	TGTGCCAGCAGCCCCCGGAGGCTAGCAGATTACAATGAGCAGTTCTTC	CASSPRRLADYNEQFF
TRBV5-6	11	-	-	TRBJ2-1	TGTGCCAGCAGCTTGAACAATGAGCAGTTCTTC	CASSLNNEQFF
TRBV4-2	15	-	-	TRBJ2-5	TGTGCCAGCAGCCAAGGTCGAGGGGACCAAGAGACCCAGTACTTC	CASSQGRGDQETQYF
TRBV4-1	14	-	-	TRBJ1-2	TGCGCCAGCAGTCAATTGGACGGTAACTATGGCTACACCTTC	CASSQLDGNYGYTF
TRBV27	15	-	TRBD2	TRBJ2-5	TGTGCCAGCAGACCCATAGCGGGAGCGGGGGAGACCCAGTACTTC	CASRPIAGAGETQYF
TRBV13	13	-	-	TRBJ1-1	TGTGCCAGCAGCTTTACGGGTGTCACTGAAGCTTTCTTT	CASSFTGVTEAFF
TRBV25-1	11	few	-	TRBJ2-1	TGTGCCAGCAGTCCCGCCAATGAGCAGTTCTTC	CASSPANEQFF
TRBV27	14	once	-	TRBJ2-7	TGTGCCAGCAGTTTCGGGGGTTCTTCCTACGAGCAGTACTTC	CASSFGGSSYEQYF
TRBV15	11	-	-	TRBJ1-6	TGTGCCACCGGCCCCGATTCACCCCTCCACTTT	CATGPDSPLHF
TRBV4-1	14	-	TRBD1	TRBJ2-7	TGCGCCAGCAGCCTTCGGACAGGGAAAAACGAGCAGTACTTC	CASSLRTGKNEQYF
TRBV27	13	-	-	TRBJ2-1	TGTGCCAGCAGTTTATCGGGGGGAGTTGAGCAGTTCTTC	CASSLSGGVEQFF